This TCR beta chain was retrieved from a study of shared clonotypes between healthy human individuals (dated by TCRdb to 2019 to 2021). General notes on the study: The cohort comprised two women and a few men aged 18 to 49 years. Different laboratories and diverse techniques were used to prepare libraries and sequence TCR repertoires, to increase sequencing depth and limit assay-specific biases. Blood TCR repertoires of a handful of healthy adults were deeply sequenced to estimate repertoire size and the extent of clonotype sharing between individuals. Between about 0.94 and 8.9 billion PBMCs per donor were obtained by leukapheresis. For each donor, three plates each were used for CD4 naive and CD4 memory, two plates were used for CD8 naive, and one plate was used for CD8 memory. Results and caveats for the whole study, not just this receptor: Naive subsets generally had larger estimated clonotype richness than memory subsets did. Because the study included a small number of donors, the genetic and exposure-history diversity represented was limited. Sampling was restricted to blood, and TCR repertoires in tissues likely differ from the TCR repertoires found in blood. When several donors were compared, the shared fraction of clonotypes was 5% to 6.5% for naive CD4, 3% to 4% for naive CD8, more than 2% for memory CD4, and less than 0.45% for memory CD8. Pairwise subsampling indicated that sequencing depth was expected to affect the degree of clonotype sharing among donors. Compared with non-shared clonotypes, clonotypes shared by all four sorted-subset donors had higher generation probabilities. Even with the large sequencing depth, rarefaction of the sorted-subset datasets indicated that sequencing was incomplete.

With respect to this clone: There is no known antigen for this receptor. Per-nucleotide qualities are absent, and no much larger clonotype sits a single base away.

Using the deep immunoSEQ assay, multiplex PCR amplified TCR CDR3 regions from genomic DNA. For each cell subset, the extracted genomic DNA was distributed evenly across all wells of several immunoSEQ 96-well plates, and each plate served as one replicate. For sorted subsets, roughly 200 ng of genomic DNA, equivalent to around 31,000 T cell genomes, went into each replicate PCR. The purified libraries were quantified using a Qubit 3.0 fluorometer, sized with a Bioanalyzer 2100, and then quantified again using the KAPA Library Quantification kit. Each immunoSEQ 96-well plate was sequenced on its own single-read 150-cycle Illumina NextSeq 550 flow cell. The study's own analysis went as follows. Because only junctional sequences without quality scores were contained in the immunoSEQ output, filtering matching that applied to full-length reads could not be performed. Sequences were annotated with PyIR, a Python wrapper for IgBLAST v1.9, using IMGT germline references to assign V/J genes and CDR3. Reads were removed for weak V/J assignments (E-value above 1e-6), missing CDR3, stop codons, out-of-frame junctions, or ambiguous translated residues. V3J clonotypes were defined as sequences sharing the same inferred V gene, J gene, and CDR3 amino acid sequence. The percentage overlap between two repertoires was calculated by dividing the number of shared unique clonotypes by the size of the smaller repertoire. Repertoire richness was assessed with RTK rarefaction, the Chao1 estimator, and Recon v2.1 estimates of unobserved clonotypes. OLGA was used to compute generation probabilities for all TCRbeta clonotypes that the gDNA method yielded from a few donors. TCRdb stores this immuneACCESS table with in-frame sequences only. Part of the clones is absent; in the studies checked, under half of the shortfall reflects unresolved V genes, and no reason is known for the rest. The D gene and trimming were derived from the DNA, and the V and J assignments and clone size from that table. For this sample the table gives approximately 720,000 clones, of which 92% were detected only once. The ten most abundant clones make up roughly 24% of the sample.

Including cysteine and phenylalanine, the CDR3 has 12 amino acids. Only the CDR3 portion is preserved as DNA: 36 bases, with reading frame beginning at the first base. From a lookup of the germline V gene, CDR1 and CDR2 are SGDLS and YYNGEE. V and J lose 3 bases and 7 bases, and a span of 8 bases separates them. CD8 naive samples were CD45RO-negative cells positively selected for CCR7, giving a CD45RA+CCR7+ population that excluded TemRA cells. Healthy HIV-negative adults with no recently reported acute infections or vaccinations were included as donors. Every donor was a Caucasian adult residing in Nashville, Tennessee, USA. Blood was collected by leukapheresis, and PBMCs were isolated by Ficoll-Histopaque density gradient centrifugation and then cryopreserved in liquid nitrogen vapor phase. Analytical flow cytometry was used to check the purity and quantity of each magnetically sorted T cell population. Genomic DNA was isolated from every sorted fraction and measured by UV absorbance on a Nanodrop 2000c.

The receptor was derived from a man younger than 40 in good health. The chain is encoded by TRBV9 joined to TRBJ2-1; the D segment cannot be called with confidence. Sequenced: naive CD8+ T cells sorted from blood. The label giving this sample's cell subset or site can be read as: CD45RA+CCR7+. For the CDR3, the sequence is CASSGVGNEQFF. The DNA sequence follows: TGTGCCAGCAGCGGGGTGGGGAATGAGCAGTTCTTC.